The clone carrying this TCR beta chain was counted ten times or more. The sample comes from a study of T-cell reconstitution after alpha-beta-depleted transplantation in children. Preparing the TCRbeta library involved the use of unique molecular identifiers. TCRdb processed the PCR reads anew with MiXCR; each CDR3 protein has one entry. The sample carries about 160,000 distinct CDR3 sequences, approximately 12% recorded once. The CDR3 has 15 residues. V shed 9 bases and J shed 2 bases, with 13 bases lying between them. The germline gives CDR1 KGHDR, CDR2 SFDVKD. The origin of this receptor is a boy aged 2 to 10 with acute myeloid leukemia, due to receive a stem cell transplant. The rearrangement links TRBV24-1 to TRBJ2-6, with no clear D. This sample comprised PBMCs, obtained before TCRalphabeta/CD19-depleted stem cell transplant. CDR3 sequence (DNA): TGTGCCACCGGTAGGGTTATAACTGGGGCCAACGTCCTGACTTTC. This translates into CATGRVITGANVLTF.